This T cell receptor (beta chain) was documented in a study of human T cells and chemical hapten exposure. Study overall: The use of 2% DPC on around 2 cm by around 2 cm of upper inner arm skin constituted sensitization. Scalp application of diphenylcyclopropenone was performed weekly in patients across the entire approximately 23-week study.

Within the sample, this clonotype is large. One entry per CDR3 protein, called by TCRdb with MiXCR from the RACE reads. Here the sample spans about 53,000 distinct CDR3 sequences, more than 9% being singletons. The sample's time point: pre-sensitization, week 0. The sample's treatment: therapeutic diphenylcyclopropenone sensitization with weekly scalp DPC. The CDR3 runs 17 residues. V lost 1 base and J 2 bases, leaving 15 bases between the germline ends. Germline V gives CDR1 LNHDA, CDR2 SQIVND (reference sequence). Sequences were derived from whole blood, sampled in connection with sensitization to the hapten diphenylcyclopropenone (DPC). This clonotype was sampled from a man aged 40-49 years with alopecia areata. Some clones in this sample may be carry-over from other donors' samples. The V gene is TRBV19, the J gene TRBJ2-1, with D unresolved. The CDR3, as DNA: TGTGCCAGTAGTATAGCGACGGGCTATGCGCCCTACAATGAGCAGTTCTTC. Its translation: CASSIATGYAPYNEQFF.